A single sample gave rise to the 9 T cell receptor beta chains below, sequenced in a study of beta chain features in type 1 diabetes. Their antigens are not known. Investigators reverse transcribed all isolated RNA, so they sequenced expressed TCRB transcripts. The repertoire was sequenced with immunoSEQ multiplex PCR; TCRdb's copy has only in-frame clones and lacks some. Of around 170,000 clones detected, approximately 10% appear once; the ten largest clones hold roughly 0.7%. Study observations and caveats: Moderate yet significant TCRB CDR3 shortening was seen in Type 1 diabetes patients in all four CD4+ subsets.

What was sequenced was central memory CD4+ T cells from blood. The receptors were sampled from a woman aged 30 to 39 with type 1 diabetes.

The V and J genes are TRBV25-1 and TRBJ2-3, with 10 bases matching TRBD2. Germline assignment: CDR1 MGHDK and CDR2 SYGVNS. The CDR3 has 18 residues. The junction had 13 bases not matched to a gene; V was cut back by 1 base and J by 6 bases. The CDR3 loop is CASSEFSGGAGGSDTQYF. The CDR3 coding sequence is TGTGCCAGCAGTGAATTTAGCGGGGGAGCGGGAGGGAGTGATACGCAGTATTTT.

The chain joins TRBV15 to TRBJ1-1, with D unresolved. Trimming cost V 0 bases and J 11 bases, with 16 bases left between them. The CDR3 is 14 residues long. The V gene's germline CDR1 is LNHNV and CDR2 YYDKDF (reference sequence). The CDR3 reads CATSRDQLRPGAFF. CDR3 DNA: TGTGCCACCAGCAGAGATCAATTACGGCCGGGGGCTTTCTTT.

The chain uses TRBV13 and TRBJ2-6; TRBD1 agrees at 10 bases. The germline gives CDR1 PRHDT, CDR2 FYEKMQ (reference sequence). This CDR3 is 18 amino acids long. V was pared by 5 bases and J by 2 bases, with 9 bases of the junction left unmatched. This CDR3 is CASSLRTGGGTGANVLTF. The CDR3, as DNA: TGTGCCAGCAGCCTTAGGACAGGGGGGGGTACTGGGGCCAACGTCCTGACTTTC.

This clone was observed a handful of times. The V and J genes are TRBV5-4 and TRBJ1-4, with 8 bases fitting TRBD1. Germline V gene lookup returns CDR1 SGHNT and CDR2 YYREEE (reference sequence). The CDR3 has 14 residues. The ends lost 4 bases at V and 8 bases at J; junction bases unmatched: 7. The CDR3 nucleotides read TGTGCCAGCAGCATCCAGGGGGCTGGGGAAAAACTGTTTTTT. Protein product: CASSIQGAGEKLFF. The complete variable domain, with remaining parts taken from reference TRBV5-4 and TRBJ1-4, reads ETGVTQSPTHLIKTRGQQVTLRCSSQSGHNTVSWYQQALGQGPQFIFQYYREEENGRGNFPPRFSGLQFPNYSSELNVNALELDDSALYLCASSIQGAGEKLFFGSGTQLSVL.

The sample holds a few counts of this clone. This rearrangement joins TRBV29-1 to TRBJ2-1; TRBD2 matches 9 bases. V shed 3 bases and J 8 bases; nucleotides not matched to a gene: 8. There are 14 residues in the CDR3. Germline loops: CDR1 SQVTM, CDR2 ANQGSEA. CDR3 region: CSVDGSGSLDEQFF. The CDR3 DNA follows: TGCAGCGTTGACGGTAGCGGGAGCTTAGATGAGCAGTTCTTC.

V usage is TRBV2 and J usage is TRBJ2-2; 7 nucleotides agree with TRBD1. CDR3 length equals 14 residues. J gave up 5 bases and V 7 bases, and 7 bases lay outside the gene matches. The germline gives CDR1 SNHLY, CDR2 FYNNEI. The CDR3 here is CASTKTGMTGELFF. DNA of the CDR3: TGTGCCAGCACTAAGACAGGGATGACCGGGGAGCTGTTTTTT.

In its sample, this clone was seen a few times. The chain is built from TRBV19 and TRBJ2-1; 12 bases line up with TRBD2. CDR3 length: 16 amino acids. Germline V gene data show CDR1 as LNHDA and CDR2 as SQIVND (reference sequence). J was trimmed by 1 base and V by 7 bases; bases with no gene match: 5. The CDR3 sequence: CASTKLAGGSYNEQFF. For the CDR3, the DNA is TGTGCCAGTACCAAACTAGCGGGAGGTTCCTACAATGAGCAGTTCTTC.

This clone was counted only a few times. The rearrangement uses TRBV14 and TRBJ1-1; TRBD1 matches 9 bases. The CDR3 covers 16 residues. The junction had 8 bases not matched to a gene; V was cut back by 5 bases and J by 1 base. Germline CDR1 SGHDN, CDR2 FVKESK. The CDR3, as DNA: TGTGCCAGCAGCAGCACAGGGGGCGTTTGGAACACTGAAGCTTTCTTT. It translates to CASSSTGGVWNTEAFF.

The CDR3 DNA reads as TGTGCCAGCAGCCAAGAGAGACGTATGGGCGCGGGAGGTAGCAATGAGCAGTTCTTC. Translation gives CASSQERRMGAGGSNEQFF. The genes are TRBV4-2 and TRBJ2-1; 8 bases match TRBD2. The V segment lost 0 bases and the J segment 6 bases; nucleotides outside the gene matches: 16. The CDR3 totals 19 residues. The V gene's germline CDR1 is LGHNA and CDR2 YNFKEQ.